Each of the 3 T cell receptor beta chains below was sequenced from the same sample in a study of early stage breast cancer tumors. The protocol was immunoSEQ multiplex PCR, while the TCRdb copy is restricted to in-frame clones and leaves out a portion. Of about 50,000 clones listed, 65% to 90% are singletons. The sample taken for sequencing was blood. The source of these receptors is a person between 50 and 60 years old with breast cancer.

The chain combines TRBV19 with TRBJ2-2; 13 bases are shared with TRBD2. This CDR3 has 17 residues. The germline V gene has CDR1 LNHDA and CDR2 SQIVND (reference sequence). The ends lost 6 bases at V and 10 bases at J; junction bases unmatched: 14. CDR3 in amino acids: CASSPGGTSGVRVELFF. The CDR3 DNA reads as TGTGCCAGTAGCCCTGGCGGGACTAGCGGGGTCCGGGTGGAGCTGTTTTTT.

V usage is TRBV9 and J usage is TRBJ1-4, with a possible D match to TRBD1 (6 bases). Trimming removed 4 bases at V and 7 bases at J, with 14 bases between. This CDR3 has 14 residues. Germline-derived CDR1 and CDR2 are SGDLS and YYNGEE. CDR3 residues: CASSRVGGAEKLFF. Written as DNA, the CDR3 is TGTGCCAGCAGCCGAGTGGGGGGGGCTGAAAAACTGTTTTTT.

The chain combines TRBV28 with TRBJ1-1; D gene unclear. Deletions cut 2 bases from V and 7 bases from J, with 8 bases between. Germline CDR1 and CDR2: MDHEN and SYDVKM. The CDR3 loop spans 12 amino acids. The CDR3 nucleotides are TGTGCCAGCAGTTTAAGACACTTTGAAGCTTTCTTT. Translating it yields CASSLRHFEAFF.